Below are 28 T cell receptor beta chains sequenced from a single sample in a study of T cells in Graves' hyperthyroidism and ophthalmopathy. RNA transcripts provided the source from which TCR beta CDR3 regions were amplified. RT-PCR in the first round (using the HTBI primer set) targeted the TCR CDR3. TCRdb re-called the multiplex PCR reads through MiXCR, storing one row per CDR3 protein. The repertoire holds about 290,000 distinct CDR3 sequences, 13% seen once, with 7.8% in the top ten. Sequenced sample: blood. These TCRs come from a woman in her twenties or thirties with Graves' hyperthyroidism that later progressed to Graves' ophthalmopathy.

This clonotype was seen a handful of times. One base away lies a much larger clone, so this may be a sequencing read error. The V gene is TRBV11-2, the J gene TRBJ2-5; 11 bases agree with TRBD2. Germline CDR1 and CDR2: SGHAT and FQNNGV. There are 15 residues in the CDR3. As DNA, the CDR3 is TGTGCCGGCAGCCCCGGGACTAGCGGCCAAGAGACCCAGTACTTC. It is translated as CAGSPGTSGQETQYF.

This clonotype was counted at least ten times. The gene calls are TRBV7-9 and TRBJ2-7; TRBD2 is a possible D gene (5 bases). This CDR3 has 13 amino acids. V was trimmed by 4 bases and J by 6 bases, leaving 13 bases between them. CDR1 is SEHNR, CDR2 FQNEAQ, per germline (reference sequence). In DNA form, the CDR3 reads TGTGCCAGCAGCTCCGGACGAGGGATCGAGCAGTACTTC. Amino acids: CASSSGRGIEQYF. Full variable domain (missing parts from reference TRBV7-9 and TRBJ2-7): DTGVSQNPRHKITKRGQNVTFRCDPISEHNRLYWYRQTLGQGPEFLTYFQNEAQLEKSRLLSDRFSAERPKGSFSTLEIQRTEQGDSAMYLCASSSGRGIEQYFGPGTRLTVT.

This clonotype was found many times. The rearrangement joins TRBV12-3 or TRBV12-4 to TRBJ2-5; 8 nucleotides line up with TRBD2. CDR3 length equals 14 residues. J gave up 5 bases and V 5 bases, and 7 bases lay outside the gene matches. The CDR3 protein is CASSSQRELETQYF. CDR3 nucleotide sequence: TGTGCCAGCAGTAGTCAGCGGGAGCTGGAGACCCAGTACTTC.

There are many counts of this clonotype. DNA of the CDR3: TGTGCCAGCAGTTTGCTAGCGGGAGTCTCCTACGAGCAGTACTTC. Its translation is CASSLLAGVSYEQYF. The chain couples TRBV28 to TRBJ2-7; 10 positions match TRBD2. Germline CDR1 and CDR2: MDHEN and SYDVKM. V lost 3 bases to trimming and J lost 0 bases; unmatched junction nucleotides: 2. This CDR3 has 15 amino acids.

This clonotype was counted many times. The CDR3 DNA reads as TGTGCCAGCAGCCAAGCCGGGATCTCCTACGAGCAGTACTTC. Amino acid sequence: CASSQAGISYEQYF. The gene calls are TRBV14 and TRBJ2-7; TRBD2 is a possible D gene (5 bases). Trimming took 1 base from V and 0 from J, leaving 7 bases between them. Germline CDR1 is SGHDN and CDR2 is FVKESK. This CDR3 has 14 residues. The complete variable domain, with remaining parts taken from reference TRBV14 and TRBJ2-7, reads EAGVTQFPSHSVIEKGQTVTLRCDPISGHDNLYWYRRVMGKEIKFLLHFVKESKQDESGMPNNRFLAERTGGTYSTLKVQPAELEDSGVYFCASSQAGISYEQYFGPGTRLTVT.

This clonotype was found many times. This chain uses TRBV12-3 or TRBV12-4 with TRBJ1-2; TRBD1 matches at 9 bases. Germline trimming cut 6 bases from V and 8 bases from J; bases unmatched to any gene: 4. The CDR3 loop spans 12 amino acids. CDR3 residues: CASRGTGFGYTF. The DNA of the CDR3 is TGTGCCAGCAGGGGGACAGGGTTCGGCTACACCTTC.

The chain has TRBV20-1 and TRBJ2-2; possibly TRBD2 for D (5 bases). The CDR3 contains 13 residues. CDR1 DFQATT and CDR2 SNEGSKA come from the germline V gene (reference sequence). Between the trimmed V and J ends, which lost 6 bases and 3 bases, there was a span of 11 bases. The CDR3 sequence: CSAPLRDTGELFF. In DNA form, the CDR3 reads TGCAGTGCCCCGCTGAGGGACACCGGGGAGCTGTTTTTT.

In regard to this clonotype: The junction differs from germline at one of its ends, possibly a read error. The chain employs TRBV18 and TRBJ2-5; D remains ambiguous. The CDR3 runs 12 residues. From germline, CDR1 is KGHSH and CDR2 LQKENI. The CDR3 DNA reads TGTGCCAGCCCACCAATAGAAGAGACCCAGTACTTC. Encoded protein: CASPPIEETQYF.

This clonotype was detected ten times or more. This chain links TRBV12-3 or TRBV12-4 with TRBJ2-6, with 7 bases matching TRBD1. Losses at the gene ends were 4 bases for V and 0 bases for J; bases not matched to a gene: 0. The CDR3 has 15 amino acids. CDR3 amino acids: CASSWDSSGANVLTF. The CDR3 DNA sequence: TGTGCCAGCAGTTGGGACAGCTCTGGGGCCAACGTCCTGACTTTC.

This clonotype was seen repeatedly, ten times or more. The chain has TRBV3-2 and TRBJ2-2; the table's D call, TRBD2, has no DNA check behind it. TRBV3-2 is deemed a pseudogene. The CDR3 covers 16 residues. The CDR3 bases are TGTGCCAGCAGCCCCGGACTAGCGGGAATGTTCGGGGAGCTGTTTTTT. Translated, it gives CASSPGLAGMFGELFF.

This clonotype showed up many times. The rearrangement links TRBV27 to TRBJ1-4; 9 nucleotides agree with TRBD1. This CDR3 has 14 amino acids. Germline V gene sequence: CDR1 MNHEY, CDR2 SMNVEV (reference sequence). The trim removed 6 bases at V and 7 bases at J, leaving 6 bases unmatched. CDR3: CASSTGGSGEKLFF. CDR3 nucleotide sequence: TGTGCCAGCAGCACAGGGGGCTCGGGTGAAAAACTGTTTTTT. Together with reference TRBV27 and TRBJ1-4, the CDR3 gives the full variable domain: EAQVTQNPRYLITVTGKKLTVTCSQNMNHEYMSWYRQDPGLGLRQIYYSMNVEVTDKGDVPEGYKVSRKEKRNFPLILESPSPNQTSLYFCASSTGGSGEKLFFGSGTQLSVL.

This clonotype was seen ten or more times. The chain employs TRBV6-1 and TRBJ2-1; D is unclear. Per the germline V gene, CDR1 is MNHNS and CDR2 is SASEGT. Trimming shortened V by 7 bases and J by 0 bases, and 10 bases separated the two germline ends. The CDR3 is made up of 14 amino acids. The CDR3 protein is CASKIVSSYNEQFF. In DNA, the CDR3 is TGTGCCAGCAAGATAGTGAGCTCCTACAATGAGCAGTTCTTC.

This clonotype was counted at least ten times. This chain uses TRBV27 with TRBJ2-1, with 8 positions matching TRBD2. Germline V gene sequence: CDR1 MNHEY, CDR2 SMNVEV (reference sequence). J gave up 6 bases and V 8 bases, and 12 bases lay outside the gene matches. There are 15 residues in the CDR3. In nucleotides, the CDR3 is TGTGCCAGCCTCCCGGCGGGAGGAGCCCCCAATGAGCAGTTCTTC. Protein: CASLPAGGAPNEQFF.

V usage is TRBV5-1 and J usage is TRBJ2-1; D assignment may be TRBD1 or TRBD2 (5 bases each). CDR1 and CDR2 (germline): SGHRS, YFSETQ. The CDR3 is made up of 15 amino acids. V dropped 4 bases and J dropped 6 bases, with 17 bases sitting between them. CDR3 sequence reads: CASSPNTWGSNEQFF. DNA of the CDR3: TGCGCCAGCAGCCCGAACACGTGGGGGAGCAATGAGCAGTTCTTC.

This clonotype was observed many times. The genes are TRBV11-3 and TRBJ2-1; TRBD2 is a possible D gene (5 bases). The V gene lost 2 bases and the J gene lost 10 bases, with 12 bases spanning the gap. In germline, CDR1 is SGHNT, CDR2 YENEEA. The CDR3 is 13 residues long. CDR3 sequence: CASSLIDAGEQFF. The CDR3 DNA sequence: TGTGCCAGCAGCTTAATCGATGCGGGCGAGCAGTTCTTC. The whole variable domain, remainder taken from reference TRBV11-3 and TRBJ2-1, is EAGVVQSPRYKIIEKKQPVAFWCNPISGHNTLYWYLQNLGQGPELLIRYENEEAVDDSQLPKDRFSAERLKGVDSTLKIQPAELGDSAVYLCASSLIDAGEQFFGPGTRLTVL.

The V call is TRBV4-2, the J call TRBJ2-6; either TRBD1 or TRBD2 may supply D (5 bases each). The CDR3 has 16 amino acids. Germline assignment: CDR1 LGHNA and CDR2 YNFKEQ. Trimming took off 4 bases at V and 7 bases at J, with 17 bases between the two ends. For the CDR3, the DNA is TGTGCCAGCAGCCGGCTCGGGGCAGAAAAAGCCAACGTCCTGACTTTC. Translated, it gives CASSRLGAEKANVLTF.

This clonotype was seen a few times. The genes are TRBV19 and TRBJ1-6; 9 positions match TRBD1. The V gene end was trimmed by 9 bases and the J gene end by 7 bases; junction bases not matched to a gene: 7. The germline gives CDR1 LNHDA, CDR2 SQIVND (reference sequence). The CDR3 contains 14 residues. The CDR3 bases are TGTGCCAGCACCCGGGACAGGGAAAATTCACCCCTCCACTTT. Translated, it gives CASTRDRENSPLHF.

This clonotype has ten or more counts. The chain combines TRBV7-9 with TRBJ2-3, with D tentatively TRBD1 (6 bases). CDR1 is SEHNR and CDR2 is FQNEAQ in the germline V gene (reference sequence). This CDR3 comprises 14 residues. With 10 bases removed from V and 8 bases from J, the gap between germline ends came to 22 bases. The CDR3 reads CAIRDTRRKGTQYF. The CDR3 DNA follows: TGTGCCATTCGGGACACCCGGCGTAAGGGTACGCAGTATTTT.

This clonotype appeared many times. The chain joins TRBV7-3 to TRBJ1-1; D remains ambiguous. Germline-derived CDR1 and CDR2 are SGHTA and FQGTGA. With 5 bases removed from V and 1 base from J, the gap between germline ends came to 8 bases. CDR3 length: 13 residues. The CDR3 bases are TGTGCCAGCAGCGTTGAATCGAACACTGAAGCTTTCTTT. The encoded protein is CASSVESNTEAFF. The full variable domain, in which reference TRBV7-3 and TRBJ1-1 provide the parts outside the CDR3, is GAGVSQTPSNKVTEKGKYVELRCDPISGHTALYWYRQSLGQGPEFLIYFQGTGAADDSGLPNDRFFAVRPEGSVSTLKIQRTERGDSAVYLCASSVESNTEAFFGQGTRLTVV.

The rearrangement uses TRBV19 and TRBJ1-3, with no clear D. This CDR3 comprises 13 residues. The V gene lost 6 bases and the J gene lost 8 bases, with 14 bases spanning the gap. Germline V gene data show CDR1 as LNHDA and CDR2 as SQIVND (reference sequence). CDR3 in DNA: TGTGCCAGTAGCGAGCCGCGCGGGGACACCATATATTTT. Encoded protein: CASSEPRGDTIYF.

This clonotype was seen repeatedly, ten times or more. This CDR3 reads CASRRGTGGNQPQHF. Written as DNA, the CDR3 is TGTGCCAGCAGAAGAGGCACAGGGGGCAATCAGCCCCAGCATTTT. The chain joins TRBV27 to TRBJ1-5; 7 positions agree with TRBD1. Germline CDR1 and CDR2: MNHEY and SMNVEV (reference sequence). V shed 6 bases, J shed 2 bases, and the junction held 7 bases outside the gene matches. The CDR3 length is 15 residues.

The CDR3: CSASSAGSSLGYEQYF. CDR3 coding DNA: TGCAGTGCTAGTAGTGCCGGCAGCTCCCTAGGTTACGAGCAGTACTTC. The chain recombines TRBV20-1 with TRBJ2-7; D remains unclear. V was trimmed by 3 bases and J by 4 bases, leaving 22 bases between them. This CDR3 is 16 amino acids long. CDR1 is DFQATT and CDR2 is SNEGSKA in the germline V gene (reference sequence).

This clonotype was recorded many times. The chain combines TRBV5-6 with TRBJ2-3; D is perhaps TRBD1 (5 bases). V was cut by 4 bases and J by 4 bases, with 10 bases left in between. CDR3 length: 13 amino acids. From germline, CDR1 is SGHDT and CDR2 YYEEEE. Here the CDR3 reads CASSARQSDTQYF. CDR3 sequence (DNA): TGTGCCAGCAGCGCCAGACAGTCAGATACGCAGTATTTT.

This clonotype occurred many times. The chain links TRBV6-1 to TRBJ2-7, with D maybe TRBD2 (8 bases). This CDR3 spans 13 amino acids. Trimming left V 5 bases short and J 6 bases short, with 14 bases between. Germline values: CDR1 MNHNS, CDR2 SASEGT. The CDR3 sequence: CASSYGRGPEQYF. CDR3 coding DNA: TGTGCCAGCAGTTACGGGAGGGGGCCCGAGCAGTACTTC.

This clonotype was observed a single time. The CDR3, as DNA: TGCGCCAGCAGCCAAGTGGGGGGGGTGCTGGGCACTGAAGCTTTCTTT. It specifies CASSQVGGVLGTEAFF. This chain joins TRBV4-1 and TRBJ1-1; D is perhaps TRBD1 (5 bases). Trimming pared 1 base from V and 4 bases from J, leaving 16 bases between. The length of the CDR3 is 16 residues. CDR1 and CDR2 from the germline V gene are MGHRA and YSYEKL.

This clonotype showed up many times. This rearrangement joins TRBV6-6 to TRBJ2-1; 9 nucleotides align to TRBD2. Unmatched junction bases numbered 7, after V lost 0 bases and J lost 7 bases. The CDR3 runs 16 residues. Germline V gives CDR1 MNHNY, CDR2 SVGAGI (reference sequence). CDR3 residues: CASSYSGGRASNEQFF. CDR3 DNA sequence: TGTGCCAGCAGTTACTCGGGCGGGAGGGCCAGTAATGAGCAGTTCTTC.

This clonotype turned up a few times. The chain is built from TRBV11-3 and TRBJ2-1, with TRBD1 identical over 10 bases. CDR1 and CDR2 (germline): SGHNT, YENEEA. The V gene end was trimmed by 5 bases and the J gene end by 8 bases; junction bases not matched to a gene: 6. The CDR3 sequence is 14 residues long. The CDR3 sequence is CASSLDRGVHEQFF. The CDR3 DNA sequence: TGTGCCAGCAGCCTGGACAGGGGGGTGCATGAGCAGTTCTTC.

The chain combines TRBV7-2 with TRBJ2-7, with 9 bases aligning to TRBD1. The germline gives CDR1 SGHTA, CDR2 FQGNSA. The CDR3 has 16 residues. The junction had 15 bases not matched to a gene; V was cut back by 5 bases and J by 7 bases. CDR3 region: CASSPPGTGWHGEQYF. The CDR3 coding sequence is TGTGCCAGCAGCCCCCCCGGGACAGGGTGGCACGGGGAGCAGTACTTC.